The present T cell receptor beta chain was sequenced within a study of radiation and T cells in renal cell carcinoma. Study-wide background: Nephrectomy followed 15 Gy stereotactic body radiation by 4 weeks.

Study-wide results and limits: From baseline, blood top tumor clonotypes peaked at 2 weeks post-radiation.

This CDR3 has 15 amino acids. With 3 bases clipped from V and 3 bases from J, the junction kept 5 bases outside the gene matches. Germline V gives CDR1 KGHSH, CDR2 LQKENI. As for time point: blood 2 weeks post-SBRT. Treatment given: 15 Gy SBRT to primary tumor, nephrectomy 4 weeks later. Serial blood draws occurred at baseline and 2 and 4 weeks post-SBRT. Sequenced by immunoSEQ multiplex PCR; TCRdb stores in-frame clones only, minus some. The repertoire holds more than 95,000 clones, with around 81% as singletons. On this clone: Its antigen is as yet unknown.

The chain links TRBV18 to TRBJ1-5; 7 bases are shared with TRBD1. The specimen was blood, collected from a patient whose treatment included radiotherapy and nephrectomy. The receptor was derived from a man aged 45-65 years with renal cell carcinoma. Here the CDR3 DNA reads TGTGCCAGCTCACCGGTGACAGGGTCCAATCAGCCCCAGCATTTT. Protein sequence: CASSPVTGSNQPQHF.